The rows below give T cell receptor beta chains drawn from one sample of a study of naive and memory T cell subsets. Using its own MiXCR run on the UMI-ligation and nested PCR reads, TCRdb lists one record per CDR3 protein. The sample lists tens of thousands of distinct CDR3 sequences; 5% to 5.5% were seen once. Sequencing used blood. These receptors came from an adult in good health. Both conserved end residues are part of each CDR3. A D gene is named only where the DNA matches it firmly. The size entry is marked missing in some rows and otherwise reads once, few, many or a size class.

TRBD1,TRBV29-1,many,TRBJ2-3,CSVEGGTGKTDTQYF,TGCAGCGTTGAAGGGGGGACAGGTAAAACAGATACGCAGTATTTT
TRBD1,TRBV7-2,few,TRBJ1-2,CASSSDRESYTF,TGTGCCAGCAGTTCAGACAGGGAAAGCTACACCTTC
TRBD1,TRBV28,many,TRBJ1-2,CASTTGARYGYTF,TGTGCCAGCACCACAGGGGCCAGATATGGCTACACCTTC
-,TRBV12-3/TRBV12-4,many,TRBJ2-5,CASSFIGIKETQYF,TGTGCCAGCAGTTTTATAGGGATAAAAGAGACCCAGTACTTC
TRBD1,TRBV14,-,TRBJ2-7,CASSHLPGQGPYEQYF,TGTGCCAGCAGCCACCTCCCGGGACAGGGCCCCTACGAGCAGTACTTC
TRBD2,TRBV5-4,many,TRBJ2-5,CATKRASGGETQYF,TGTGCCACCAAGAGAGCTAGCGGGGGAGAGACCCAGTACTTC
TRBD1,TRBV4-3,-,TRBJ1-2,CASSQAGTGYNYGYTF,TGCGCCAGCAGCCAAGCAGGGACAGGGTACAACTATGGCTACACCTTC
-,TRBV28,many,TRBJ2-7,CASLTGGLREQYF,TGTGCCAGCCTTACAGGGGGACTACGGGAGCAGTACTTC
-,TRBV5-6,few,TRBJ2-7,CASSLVRSYEQYF,TGTGCCAGCAGCTTGGTAAGGTCTTACGAGCAGTACTTC
-,TRBV5-4,many,TRBJ2-3,CASSLEGSGDTQYF,TGTGCCAGCAGCTTGGAGGGATCGGGGGATACGCAGTATTTT
-,TRBV7-7,many,TRBJ2-7,CASSQDRSYEQYF,TGTGCTAGCAGCCAAGACAGGAGCTACGAGCAGTACTTC
-,TRBV15,many,TRBJ1-1,CATSRVGSGTEAFF,TGTGCCACCAGCAGAGTCGGGTCGGGGACTGAAGCTTTCTTT
-,TRBV5-5,many,TRBJ1-1,CASSLNSGDLSYEAFF,TGTGCCAGCAGCCTTAACTCGGGGGATCTGTCATACGAAGCTTTCTTT
-,TRBV6-2/TRBV6-3,many,TRBJ2-7,CASSSRTESYEQYF,TGTGCCAGCAGTTCCCGGACAGAATCCTACGAGCAGTACTTC
TRBD2,TRBV20-1,many,TRBJ2-1,CSAAGGPWFYNEQFF,TGCAGTGCGGCGGGAGGGCCATGGTTCTACAATGAGCAGTTCTTC
-,TRBV5-5,many,TRBJ2-2,CASTIQAAGELFF,TGTGCCAGCACAATCCAGGCAGCCGGGGAGCTGTTTTTT
-,TRBV6-2/TRBV6-3,-,TRBJ2-7,CASSSRPGENYEQYF,TGTGCCAGCAGTTCCCGCCCGGGGGAGAACTACGAGCAGTACTTC
-,TRBV10-3,many,TRBJ2-7,CATWASSSSYEQYF,TGTGCCACCTGGGCATCCTCGAGCTCCTACGAGCAGTACTTC